The sequence of this T cell receptor (beta chain) was determined in a study of cytomegalovirus exposure and HLA in healthy donors. Use of 60 Vbeta and 13 Jbeta primers characterized the PCR. Only in-frame clones appear in the TCRdb table, and some are missing; sequencing was by immunoSEQ multiplex PCR. This sample has around 94,000 clones, with roughly 80% found just once. Notes on this clone: Its target is unknown.

Findings and limits, study-wide: Later findings reportedly placed an Asian-associated ancestry cluster below the approximately 650-donor mean for N-insertions. Data from an earlier analysis indicated that most TCR beta V segments were productive either about 87% or about 30% of the time. Overall, approximately 150 TCR beta chains were annotated as cytomegalovirus-associated.

The CDR3 loop spans 16 amino acids. With 5 bases removed from V and 2 bases from J, the gap between germline ends came to 16 bases. Germline V gene sequence: CDR1 SGHTA, CDR2 FQGNSA. Specimen: PBMCs. The TCR originated in a woman between 35 and 50 years old in good health and CMV-seropositive. J is TRBJ1-3 and V is TRBV7-2, with a possible D match to TRBD1 (6 bases). CDR3 sequence (DNA): TGTGCCAGCAGCCCCCGGACAGAGGGGACTGGAAACACCATATATTTT. This encodes CASSPRTEGTGNTIYF.